The present entry profiles one T cell receptor beta chain with its context. Its antigen remains unknown. These data belong to a study of shared clonotypes between healthy human individuals. The overall study: Per-donor plates numbered three CD4 naive, three CD4 memory, two CD8 naive and one CD8 memory. Study results and limitations: Compared with memory subsets, naive subsets generally had larger estimated richness. A reduction in generation probabilities was seen for non-shared clonotypes relative to those shared by all four donors.

V was pared by 8 bases and J by 5 bases, with 6 bases of the junction left unmatched. This CDR3 spans 14 amino acids. In germline, CDR1 is MNHEY, CDR2 SVGAGI. Profiled with immunoSEQ multiplex PCR; TCRdb holds only in-frame clones, not every one. The table lists millions of clones, over 85% of them singletons, with more than 0.1% in the top ten. Into CD45RA+ naive and CD45RA-negative memory subsets, the CD4+ cells were split. This receptor was obtained from a man younger than 35 in good health. The sample consisted of naive CD4+ T cells sorted from blood. The subset was: CD45RA+ positively selected. The chain links TRBV6-5 to TRBJ1-4; 9 bases fit TRBD1. CDR3 nucleotides: TGTGCCAGCCCCTTTGACAGGGGGAATGAAAAACTGTTTTTT. It yields the protein CASPFDRGNEKLFF.